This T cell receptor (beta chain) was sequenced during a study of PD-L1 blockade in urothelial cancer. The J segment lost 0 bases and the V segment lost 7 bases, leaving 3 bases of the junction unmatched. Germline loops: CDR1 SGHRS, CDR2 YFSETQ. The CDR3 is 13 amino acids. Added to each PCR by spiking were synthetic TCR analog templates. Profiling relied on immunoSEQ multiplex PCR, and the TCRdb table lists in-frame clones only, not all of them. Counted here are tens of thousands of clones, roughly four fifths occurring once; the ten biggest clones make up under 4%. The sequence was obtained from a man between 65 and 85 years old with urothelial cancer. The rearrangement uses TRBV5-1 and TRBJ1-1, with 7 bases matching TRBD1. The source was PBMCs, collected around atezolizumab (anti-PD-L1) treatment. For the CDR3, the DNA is TGCGCCAGCTCGACAGGGATGAACACTGAAGCTTTCTTT. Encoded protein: CASSTGMNTEAFF. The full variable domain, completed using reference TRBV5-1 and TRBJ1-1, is KAGVTQTPRYLIKTRGQQVTLSCSPISGHRSVSWYQQTPGQGLQFLFEYFSETQRNKGNFPGRFSGRQFSNSRSEMNVSTLELGDSALYLCASSTGMNTEAFFGQGTRLTVV.